This passage covers 3 T cell receptor beta chains from one sample sequenced in a study of blood T cell repertoires in COVID-19. TCRdb's copy holds only in-frame clones and misses some; the assay was immunoSEQ multiplex PCR. The data show some 76,000 clones, around 89% seen once. Material: peripheral blood. These receptors all come from a man aged 55-75 years with acute or convalescent COVID-19.

V is TRBV4-2 and J is TRBJ1-4; TRBD1 is a possible D gene (5 bases). CDR1 is LGHNA and CDR2 is YNFKEQ in the germline V gene. The V gene lost 1 base and the J gene lost 8 bases, with 14 bases spanning the gap. The CDR3 runs to 15 residues. The CDR3: CASSQVGSGHEKLFF. CDR3 nucleotides: TGTGCCAGCAGCCAAGTGGGGTCAGGGCACGAAAAACTGTTTTTT.

The chain recombines TRBV6-5 with TRBJ2-7; a possible D gene is TRBD2 (7 bases). The CDR3 covers 16 residues. Germline lookup yields CDR1 MNHEY and CDR2 SVGAGI. V was trimmed by 2 bases and J by 5 bases, leaving 19 bases between them. The CDR3 sequence: CASSYASGGPGDEQYF. CDR3 nucleotides: TGTGCCAGCAGTTACGCGTCGGGGGGCCCCGGAGACGAGCAGTACTTC.

In the case of this clone: One junction end disagrees with the germline gene, perhaps due to a read error. The gene calls are TRBV29-1 and TRBJ2-5; 10 bases align to TRBD2. This CDR3 has 14 amino acids. The germline V gene encodes CDR1 SQVTM and CDR2 ANQGSEA. CDR3 DNA sequence: TGCAGCGGTGAACAGCGGGAGGGCCATGAGACCCAGTACTTC. Protein product: CSGEQREGHETQYF.